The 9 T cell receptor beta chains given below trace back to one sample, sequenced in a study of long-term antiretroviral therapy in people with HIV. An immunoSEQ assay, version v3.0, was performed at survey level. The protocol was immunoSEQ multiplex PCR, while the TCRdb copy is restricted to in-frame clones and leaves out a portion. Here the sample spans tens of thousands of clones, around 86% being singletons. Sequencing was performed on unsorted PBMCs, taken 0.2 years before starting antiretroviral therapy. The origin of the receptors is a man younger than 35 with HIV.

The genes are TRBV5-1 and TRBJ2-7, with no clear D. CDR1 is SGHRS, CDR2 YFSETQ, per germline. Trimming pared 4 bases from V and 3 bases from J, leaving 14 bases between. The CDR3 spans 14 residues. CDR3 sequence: CASSLERINYEQYF. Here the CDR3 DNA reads TGCGCCAGCAGCCTTGAAAGGATCAACTACGAGCAGTACTTC.

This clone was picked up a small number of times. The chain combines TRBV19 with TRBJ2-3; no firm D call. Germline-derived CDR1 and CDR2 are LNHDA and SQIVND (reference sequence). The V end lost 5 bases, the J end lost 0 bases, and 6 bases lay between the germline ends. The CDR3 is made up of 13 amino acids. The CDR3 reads CASSLPSTDTQYF. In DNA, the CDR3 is TGTGCCAGTAGTCTACCGAGCACAGATACGCAGTATTTT.

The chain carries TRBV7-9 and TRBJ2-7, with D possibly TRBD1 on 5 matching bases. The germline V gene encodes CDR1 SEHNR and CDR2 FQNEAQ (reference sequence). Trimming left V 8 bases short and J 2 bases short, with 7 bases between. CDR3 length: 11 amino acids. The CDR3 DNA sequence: TGTGCCAGCGGACAACCCTACGAGCAGTACTTC. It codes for CASGQPYEQYF.

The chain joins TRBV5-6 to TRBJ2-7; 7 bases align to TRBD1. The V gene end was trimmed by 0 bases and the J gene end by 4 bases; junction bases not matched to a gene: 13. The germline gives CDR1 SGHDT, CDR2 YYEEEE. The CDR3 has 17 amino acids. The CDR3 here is CASSLVGLQGRGYEQYF. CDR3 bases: TGTGCCAGCAGCTTGGTGGGCTTACAGGGGCGCGGGTACGAGCAGTACTTC.

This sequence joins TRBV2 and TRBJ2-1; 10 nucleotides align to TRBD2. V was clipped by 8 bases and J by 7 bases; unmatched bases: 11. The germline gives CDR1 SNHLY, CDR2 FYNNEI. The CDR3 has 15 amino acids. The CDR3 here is CASGRLASGSNEQFF. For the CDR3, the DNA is TGTGCCAGCGGTCGTTTGGCTAGCGGGAGTAATGAGCAGTTCTTC.

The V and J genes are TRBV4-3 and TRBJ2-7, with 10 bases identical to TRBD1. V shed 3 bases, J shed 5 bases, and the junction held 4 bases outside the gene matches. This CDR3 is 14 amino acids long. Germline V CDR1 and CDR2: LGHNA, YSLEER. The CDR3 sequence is CASSHGTGDHEQYF. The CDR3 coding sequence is TGCGCCAGCAGCCACGGGACAGGGGACCACGAGCAGTACTTC.

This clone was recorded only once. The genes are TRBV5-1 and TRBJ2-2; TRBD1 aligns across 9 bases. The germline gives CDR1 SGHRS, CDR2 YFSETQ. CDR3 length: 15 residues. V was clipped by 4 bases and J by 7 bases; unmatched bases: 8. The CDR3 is CASSPGTGRGGELFF. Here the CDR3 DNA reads TGCGCCAGCAGCCCCGGGACAGGGAGGGGCGGGGAGCTGTTTTTT.

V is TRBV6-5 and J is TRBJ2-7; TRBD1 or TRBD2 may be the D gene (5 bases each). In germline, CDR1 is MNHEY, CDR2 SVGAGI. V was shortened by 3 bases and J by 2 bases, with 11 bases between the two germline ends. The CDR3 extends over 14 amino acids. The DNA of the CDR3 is TGTGCCAGCAGTTATCGGGGCGAAACCTACGAGCAGTACTTC. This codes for CASSYRGETYEQYF.

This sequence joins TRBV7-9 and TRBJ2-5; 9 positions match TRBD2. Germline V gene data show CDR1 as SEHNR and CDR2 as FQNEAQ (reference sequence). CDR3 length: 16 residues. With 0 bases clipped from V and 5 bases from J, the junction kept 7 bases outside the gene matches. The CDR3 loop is CASSLAAGGPEETQYF. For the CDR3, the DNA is TGTGCCAGCAGCTTAGCGGCGGGGGGGCCGGAGGAGACCCAGTACTTC.